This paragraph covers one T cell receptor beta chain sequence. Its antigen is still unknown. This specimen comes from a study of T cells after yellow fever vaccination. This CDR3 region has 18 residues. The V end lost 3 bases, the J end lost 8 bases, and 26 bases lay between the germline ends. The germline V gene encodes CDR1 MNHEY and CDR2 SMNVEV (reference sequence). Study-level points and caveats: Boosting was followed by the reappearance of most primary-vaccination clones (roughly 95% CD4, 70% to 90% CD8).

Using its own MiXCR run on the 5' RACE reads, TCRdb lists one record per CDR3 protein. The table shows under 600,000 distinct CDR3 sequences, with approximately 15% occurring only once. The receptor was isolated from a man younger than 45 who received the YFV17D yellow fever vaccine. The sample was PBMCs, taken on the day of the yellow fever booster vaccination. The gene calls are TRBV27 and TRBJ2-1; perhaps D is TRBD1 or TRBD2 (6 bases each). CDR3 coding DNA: TGTGCCAGCAGTTTGGCCCCCTTCTCGAGGGGGGCCCCTGATGAGCAGTTCTTC. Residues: CASSLAPFSRGAPDEQFF.